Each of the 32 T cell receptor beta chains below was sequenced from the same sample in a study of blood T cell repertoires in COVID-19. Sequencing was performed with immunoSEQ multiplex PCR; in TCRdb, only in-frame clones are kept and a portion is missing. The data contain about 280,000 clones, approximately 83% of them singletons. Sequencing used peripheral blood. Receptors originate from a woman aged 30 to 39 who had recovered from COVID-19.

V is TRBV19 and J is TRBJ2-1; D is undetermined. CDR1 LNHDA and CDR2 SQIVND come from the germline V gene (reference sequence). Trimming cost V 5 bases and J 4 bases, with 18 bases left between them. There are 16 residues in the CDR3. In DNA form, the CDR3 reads TGTGCCAGTAGTCCAAGCCCCCTGATACCTTACAATGAGCAGTTCTTC. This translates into CASSPSPLIPYNEQFF.

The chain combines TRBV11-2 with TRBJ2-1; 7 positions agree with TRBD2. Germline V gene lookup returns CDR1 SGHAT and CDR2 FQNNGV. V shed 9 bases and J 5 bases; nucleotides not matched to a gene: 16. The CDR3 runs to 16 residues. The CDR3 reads CASREGRGGLNNEQFF. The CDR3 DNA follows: TGTGCCAGTCGGGAAGGGCGGGGAGGGCTTAACAATGAGCAGTTCTTC.

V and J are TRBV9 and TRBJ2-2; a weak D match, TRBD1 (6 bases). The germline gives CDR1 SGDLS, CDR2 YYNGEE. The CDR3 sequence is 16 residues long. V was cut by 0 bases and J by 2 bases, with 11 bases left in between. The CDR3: CASSVGSGVNTGELFF. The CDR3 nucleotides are TGTGCCAGCAGCGTAGGTTCAGGGGTTAACACCGGGGAGCTGTTTTTT.

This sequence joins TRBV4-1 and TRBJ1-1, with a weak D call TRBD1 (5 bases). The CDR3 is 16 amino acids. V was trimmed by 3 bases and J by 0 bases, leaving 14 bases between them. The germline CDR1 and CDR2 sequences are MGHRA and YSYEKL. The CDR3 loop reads CASSHFGQGMNTEAFF. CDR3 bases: TGCGCCAGCAGCCATTTTGGCCAGGGCATGAACACTGAAGCTTTCTTT.

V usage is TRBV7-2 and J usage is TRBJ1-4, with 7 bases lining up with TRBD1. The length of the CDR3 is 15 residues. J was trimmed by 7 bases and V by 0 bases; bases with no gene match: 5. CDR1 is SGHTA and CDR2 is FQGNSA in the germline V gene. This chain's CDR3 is CASSLAKQGIEKLFF. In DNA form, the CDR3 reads TGTGCCAGCAGCTTAGCGAAACAGGGGATTGAAAAACTGTTTTTT.

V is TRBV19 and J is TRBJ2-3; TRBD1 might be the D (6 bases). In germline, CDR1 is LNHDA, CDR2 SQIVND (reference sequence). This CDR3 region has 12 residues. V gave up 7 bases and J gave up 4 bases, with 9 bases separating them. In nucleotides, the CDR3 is TGTGCCAGTAAACAGGGACCAGATACGCAGTATTTT. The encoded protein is CASKQGPDTQYF.

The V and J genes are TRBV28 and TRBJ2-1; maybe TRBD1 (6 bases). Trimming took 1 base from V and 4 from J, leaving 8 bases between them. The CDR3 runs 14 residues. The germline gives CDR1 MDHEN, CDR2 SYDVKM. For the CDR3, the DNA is TGTGCCAGCAGTTTATTGAGGGGGTACAATGAGCAGTTCTTC. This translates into CASSLLRGYNEQFF.

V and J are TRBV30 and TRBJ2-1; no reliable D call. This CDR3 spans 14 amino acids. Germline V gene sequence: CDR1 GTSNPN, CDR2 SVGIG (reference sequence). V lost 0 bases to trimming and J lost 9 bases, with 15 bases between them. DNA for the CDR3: TGTGCCTGGAGTGTATCTCAGGATTATCCTGAGCAGTTCTTC. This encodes CAWSVSQDYPEQFF.

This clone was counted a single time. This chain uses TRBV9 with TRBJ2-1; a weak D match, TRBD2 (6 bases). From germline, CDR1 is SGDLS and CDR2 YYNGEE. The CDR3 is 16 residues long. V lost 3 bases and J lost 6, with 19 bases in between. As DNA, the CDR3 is TGTGCCAGCAGCGACCGGGGGACTGGAAGGGCCAATGAGCAGTTCTTC. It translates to CASSDRGTGRANEQFF.

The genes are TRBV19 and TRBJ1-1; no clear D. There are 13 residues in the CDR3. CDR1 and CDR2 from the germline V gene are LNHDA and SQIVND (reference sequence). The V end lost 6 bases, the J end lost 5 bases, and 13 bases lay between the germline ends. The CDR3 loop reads CASRGGLSTEAFF. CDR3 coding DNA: TGTGCCAGTAGGGGCGGGTTGTCAACTGAAGCTTTCTTT.

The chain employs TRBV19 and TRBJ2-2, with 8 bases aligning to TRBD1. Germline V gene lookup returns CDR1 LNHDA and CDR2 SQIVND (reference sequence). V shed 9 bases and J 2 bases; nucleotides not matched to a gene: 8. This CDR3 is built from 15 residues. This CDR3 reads CASIRGPLNTGELFF. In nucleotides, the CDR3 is TGTGCCAGCATCAGGGGGCCACTCAACACCGGGGAGCTGTTTTTT.

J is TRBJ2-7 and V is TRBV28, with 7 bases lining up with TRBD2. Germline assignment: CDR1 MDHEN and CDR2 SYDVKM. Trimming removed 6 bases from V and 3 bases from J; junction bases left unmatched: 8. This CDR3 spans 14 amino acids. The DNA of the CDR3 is TGTGCCAGCAGAACCGGGACTACCGTCTACGAGCAGTACTTC. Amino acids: CASRTGTTVYEQYF.

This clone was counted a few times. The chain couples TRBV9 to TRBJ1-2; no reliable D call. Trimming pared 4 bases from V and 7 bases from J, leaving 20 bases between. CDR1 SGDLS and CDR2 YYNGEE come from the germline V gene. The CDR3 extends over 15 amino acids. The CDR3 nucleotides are TGTGCCAGCAGCCCCACTCAGAGGCAGTTTTCTGGCTACACCTTC. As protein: CASSPTQRQFSGYTF.

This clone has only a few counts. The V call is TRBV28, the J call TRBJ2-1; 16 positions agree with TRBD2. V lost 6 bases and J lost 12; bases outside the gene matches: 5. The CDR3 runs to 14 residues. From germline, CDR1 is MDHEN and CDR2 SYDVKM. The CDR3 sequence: CASSAGTSGRGQFF. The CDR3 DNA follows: TGTGCCAGCAGCGCCGGGACTAGCGGGAGGGGGCAGTTCTTC.

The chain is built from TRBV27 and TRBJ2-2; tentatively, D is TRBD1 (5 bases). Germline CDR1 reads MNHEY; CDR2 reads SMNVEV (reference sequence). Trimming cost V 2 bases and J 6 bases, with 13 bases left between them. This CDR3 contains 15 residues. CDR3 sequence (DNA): TGTGCCAGCAGTTTACTTAGCATGGGGCCCGGGGAGCTGTTTTTT. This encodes CASSLLSMGPGELFF.

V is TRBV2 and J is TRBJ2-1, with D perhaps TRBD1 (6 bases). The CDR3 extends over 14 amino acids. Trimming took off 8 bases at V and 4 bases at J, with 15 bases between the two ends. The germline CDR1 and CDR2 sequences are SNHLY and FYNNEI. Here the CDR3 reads CASGDTLLYNEQFF. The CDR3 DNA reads TGTGCCAGCGGGGACACACTTTTATACAATGAGCAGTTCTTC.

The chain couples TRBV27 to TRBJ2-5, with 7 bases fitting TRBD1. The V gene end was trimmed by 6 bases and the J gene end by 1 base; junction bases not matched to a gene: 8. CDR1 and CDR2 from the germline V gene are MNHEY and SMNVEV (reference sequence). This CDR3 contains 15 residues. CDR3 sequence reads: CASSKQGSSQETQYF. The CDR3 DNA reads TGTGCCAGCAGCAAACAGGGGTCCAGCCAAGAGACCCAGTACTTC.

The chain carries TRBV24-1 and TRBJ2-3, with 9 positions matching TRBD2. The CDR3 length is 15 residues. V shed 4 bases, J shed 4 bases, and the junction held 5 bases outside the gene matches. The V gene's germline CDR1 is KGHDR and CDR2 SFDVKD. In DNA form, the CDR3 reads TGTGCCACCAGTGAAGCGGGGGGCCTCTCAGATACGCAGTATTTT. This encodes CATSEAGGLSDTQYF.

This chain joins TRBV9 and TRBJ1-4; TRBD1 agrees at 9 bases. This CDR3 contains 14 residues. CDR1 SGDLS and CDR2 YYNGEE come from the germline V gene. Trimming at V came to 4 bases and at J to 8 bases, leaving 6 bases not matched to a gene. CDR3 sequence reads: CASSMGQGLEKLFF. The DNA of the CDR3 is TGTGCCAGCAGCATGGGACAGGGTTTAGAAAAACTGTTTTTT. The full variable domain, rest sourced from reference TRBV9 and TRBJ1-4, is DSGVTQTPKHLITATGQRVTLRCSPRSGDLSVYWYQQSLDQGLQFLIQYYNGEERAKGNILERFSAQQFPDLHSELNLSSLELGDSALYFCASSMGQGLEKLFFGSGTQLSVL.

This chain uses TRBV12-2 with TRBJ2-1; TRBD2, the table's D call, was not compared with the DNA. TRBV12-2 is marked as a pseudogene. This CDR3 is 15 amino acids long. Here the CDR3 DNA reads TGTGCAAGTCCCGTTAATAGCGGGGGGTACAATGAGCAGTTCTTC. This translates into CASPVNSGGYNEQFF.

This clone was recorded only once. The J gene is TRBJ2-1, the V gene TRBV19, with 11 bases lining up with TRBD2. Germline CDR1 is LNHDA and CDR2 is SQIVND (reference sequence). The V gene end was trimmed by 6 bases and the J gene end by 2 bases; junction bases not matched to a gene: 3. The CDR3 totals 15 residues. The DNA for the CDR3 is TGTGCCAGTAGCATGACTAGCGGGGCCTACAATGAGCAGTTCTTC. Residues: CASSMTSGAYNEQFF.

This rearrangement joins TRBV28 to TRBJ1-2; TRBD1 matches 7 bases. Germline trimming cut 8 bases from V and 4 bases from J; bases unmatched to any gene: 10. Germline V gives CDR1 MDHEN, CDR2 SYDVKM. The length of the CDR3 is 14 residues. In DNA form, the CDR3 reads TGTGCCAGCGTGGAGACAGGGCCCTCCTATGGCTACACCTTC. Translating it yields CASVETGPSYGYTF.

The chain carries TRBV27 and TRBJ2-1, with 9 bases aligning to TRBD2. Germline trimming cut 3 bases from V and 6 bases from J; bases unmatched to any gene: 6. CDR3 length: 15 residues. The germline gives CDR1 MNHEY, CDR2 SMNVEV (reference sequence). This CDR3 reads CASSLGGRVGNEQFF. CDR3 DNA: TGTGCCAGCAGTTTGGGCGGGAGGGTAGGCAATGAGCAGTTCTTC.

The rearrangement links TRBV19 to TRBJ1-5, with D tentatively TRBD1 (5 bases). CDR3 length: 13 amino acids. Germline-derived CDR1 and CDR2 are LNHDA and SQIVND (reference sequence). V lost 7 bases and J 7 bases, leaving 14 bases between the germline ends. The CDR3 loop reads CASTGMKSQPQHF. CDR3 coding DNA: TGTGCCAGTACAGGGATGAAGAGCCAGCCCCAGCATTTT.

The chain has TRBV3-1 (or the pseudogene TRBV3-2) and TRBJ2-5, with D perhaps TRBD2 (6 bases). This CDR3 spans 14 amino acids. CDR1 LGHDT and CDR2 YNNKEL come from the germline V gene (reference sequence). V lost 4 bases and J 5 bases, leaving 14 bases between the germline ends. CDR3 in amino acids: CASSRGIPGETQYF. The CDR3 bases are TGTGCCAGCAGCCGCGGGATTCCGGGGGAGACCCAGTACTTC.

CDR3 bases: TGTGCCAGCAGCTATACCGGTGACAGGAACACTGAAGCTTTCTTT. Translating it yields CASSYTGDRNTEAFF. The V call is TRBV6-1, the J call TRBJ1-1; D is possibly TRBD1 (5 bases). There are 15 residues in the CDR3. V was pared by 6 bases and J by 1 base, with 15 bases between. Germline lookup yields CDR1 MNHNS and CDR2 SASEGT.

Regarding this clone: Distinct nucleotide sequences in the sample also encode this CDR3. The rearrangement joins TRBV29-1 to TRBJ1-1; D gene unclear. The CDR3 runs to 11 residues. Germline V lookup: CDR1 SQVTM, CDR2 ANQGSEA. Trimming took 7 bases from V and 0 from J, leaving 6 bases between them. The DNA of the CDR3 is TGCAGCGGAGCCGTGAACACTGAAGCTTTCTTT. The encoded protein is CSGAVNTEAFF.

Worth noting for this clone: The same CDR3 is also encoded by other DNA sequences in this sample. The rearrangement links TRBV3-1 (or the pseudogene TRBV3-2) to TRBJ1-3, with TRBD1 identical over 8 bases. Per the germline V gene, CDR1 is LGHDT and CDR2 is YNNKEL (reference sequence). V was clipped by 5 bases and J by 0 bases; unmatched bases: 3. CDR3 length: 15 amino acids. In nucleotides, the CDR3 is TGTGCCAGCAGCTACAGGGGGAGCTCTGGAAACACCATATATTTT. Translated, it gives CASSYRGSSGNTIYF.

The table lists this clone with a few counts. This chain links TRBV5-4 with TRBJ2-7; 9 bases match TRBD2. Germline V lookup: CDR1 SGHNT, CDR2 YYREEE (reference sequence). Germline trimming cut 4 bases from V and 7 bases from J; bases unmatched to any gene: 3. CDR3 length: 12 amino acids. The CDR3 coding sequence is TGTGCCAGCAGCACTAGCGGGTATGAGCAGTACTTC. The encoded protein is CASSTSGYEQYF.

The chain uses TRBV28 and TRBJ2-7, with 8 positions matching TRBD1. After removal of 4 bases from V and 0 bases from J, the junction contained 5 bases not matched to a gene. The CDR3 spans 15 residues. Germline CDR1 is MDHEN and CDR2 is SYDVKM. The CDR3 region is CASSSLGTGSYEQYF. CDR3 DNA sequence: TGTGCCAGCAGTTCTCTCGGGACAGGCTCCTACGAGCAGTACTTC.

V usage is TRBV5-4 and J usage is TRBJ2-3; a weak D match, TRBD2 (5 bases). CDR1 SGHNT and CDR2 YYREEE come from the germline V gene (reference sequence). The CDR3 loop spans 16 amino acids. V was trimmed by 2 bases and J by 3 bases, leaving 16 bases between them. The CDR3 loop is CASSFQLAGGTDTQYF. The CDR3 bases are TGTGCCAGCAGCTTTCAGCTAGCAGGAGGAACAGATACGCAGTATTTT.

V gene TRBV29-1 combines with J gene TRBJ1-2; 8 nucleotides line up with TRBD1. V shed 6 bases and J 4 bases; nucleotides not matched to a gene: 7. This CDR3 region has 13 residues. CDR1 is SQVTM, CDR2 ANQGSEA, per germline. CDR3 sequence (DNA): TGCAGCGTCGGACCACAGGGGGGCTATGGCTACACCTTC. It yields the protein CSVGPQGGYGYTF.